The table lists the clone carrying this T cell receptor (beta chain) with a count of one. What it binds is not known. The entry originates in a study of cytomegalovirus exposure and HLA in healthy donors. The germline V gene encodes CDR1 MNHNS and CDR2 SASEGT. This CDR3 is 15 amino acids long. V dropped 8 bases and J dropped 0 bases, with 14 bases sitting between them. Study-level results: The authors confirmed in vitro that a few CMV-associated chains were specific for CMV antigens. A later analysis by the authors found several of the most significant clusters apparently linked to common viral pathogens. Available immune exposure information was restricted to CMV serostatus only. When analyzed later, a missense DCLRE1C variant was found to be linked to TCR beta V- and J-gene trimming.

PCR used 60 Vbeta primers and 13 Jbeta primers. Measured with immunoSEQ multiplex PCR; TCRdb has only the in-frame clones, and not every one. The sample yields 140,000 or so clones, roughly 80% seen once. The chain uses TRBV6-1 and TRBJ2-1; D is undetermined. The specimen sequenced was PBMCs. This receptor was identified in a female donor in good health and CMV-seronegative. The CDR3 DNA sequence: TGTGCCAGCGGTCAGCGAGACGTCTCCTACAATGAGCAGTTCTTC. Its protein product is CASGQRDVSYNEQFF.